Each of the 11 T cell receptor beta chains below was sequenced from the same sample in a study of PD-1 blockade in classical Hodgkin lymphoma. This sample's time point: newly diagnosed, previously untreated cHL patient sample. Investigators obtained CD8+ T cells from thawed PBMCs by magnetic negative selection. Sequencing was performed with immunoSEQ multiplex PCR; in TCRdb, only in-frame clones are kept and a portion is missing. The sample consists of about 9,500 clones, just over 85% of them appearing once. Input material: CD8+ T cells from blood. These receptors came from a human donor with classical Hodgkin lymphoma.

This clone has only one observation. V and J are TRBV18 and TRBJ1-1; D call uncertain. CDR1 and CDR2 (germline): KGHSH, LQKENI. There are 14 residues in the CDR3. Between the trimmed V and J ends, which lost 6 bases and 2 bases, there was a span of 13 bases. CDR3 region: CASSPEGQNTEAFF. The CDR3 region has the DNA TGTGCCAGCTCCCCCGAGGGTCAAAACACTGAAGCTTTCTTT. Full variable domain (outside the CDR3, taken from reference TRBV18 and TRBJ1-1): NAGVMQNPRHLVRRRGQEARLRCSPMKGHSHVYWYRQLPEEGLKFMVYLQKENIIDESGMPKERFSAEFPKEGPSILRIQQVVRGDSAAYFCASSPEGQNTEAFFGQGTRLTVV.

Written as DNA, the CDR3 is TGTGCCAGCAGCCCCCGAGGTTCAAATGAAAAACTGTTTTTT. Encoded protein: CASSPRGSNEKLFF. The gene calls are TRBV9 and TRBJ1-4; D gene ambiguous. This CDR3 has 14 amino acids. Germline lookup yields CDR1 SGDLS and CDR2 YYNGEE. Trimming left V 4 bases short and J 5 bases short, with 12 bases between.

The CDR3 is CASSDGQGGTDTQYF. In DNA form, the CDR3 reads TGCGCCAGCAGCGACGGACAGGGCGGCACAGATACGCAGTATTTT. V usage is TRBV5-1 and J usage is TRBJ2-3; 8 bases are shared with TRBD1. Germline V gene sequence: CDR1 SGHRS, CDR2 YFSETQ. The CDR3 contains 15 residues. The V gene end was trimmed by 4 bases and the J gene end by 1 base; junction bases not matched to a gene: 5. Supplemented by reference TRBV5-1 and TRBJ2-3, the full variable domain reads KAGVTQTPRYLIKTRGQQVTLSCSPISGHRSVSWYQQTPGQGLQFLFEYFSETQRNKGNFPGRFSGRQFSNSRSEMNVSTLELGDSALYLCASSDGQGGTDTQYFGPGTRLTVL.

The rearrangement links TRBV5-4 to TRBJ1-2, with D possibly matching TRBD1 (5 bases). This CDR3 contains 14 residues. With 2 bases removed from V and 0 bases from J, the gap between germline ends came to 8 bases. Looked up from germline, CDR1 is SGHNT and CDR2 is YYREEE (reference sequence). CDR3 residues: CASSFRVANYGYTF. CDR3 bases: TGTGCCAGCAGCTTCAGGGTGGCTAACTATGGCTACACCTTC.

The chain combines TRBV5-4 with TRBJ2-7, with TRBD1 matching over 7 bases. V lost 0 bases, J lost 4 bases, and 16 bases stayed unmatched. Germline V gene sequence: CDR1 SGHNT, CDR2 YYREEE (reference sequence). This CDR3 region has 18 residues. The CDR3 sequence is CASSLEAVFGTAVYEQYF. DNA for the CDR3: TGTGCCAGCAGCTTGGAGGCGGTGTTTGGGACAGCCGTTTACGAGCAGTACTTC.

This clone was picked up a small number of times. The chain recombines TRBV5-4 with TRBJ1-2; TRBD1 agrees at 9 bases. This CDR3 is 14 amino acids long. Germline CDR1 SGHNT, CDR2 YYREEE (reference sequence). Trimming took 4 bases from V and 6 from J; bases not matched to a gene: 7. The CDR3 coding sequence is TGTGCCAGCAGCCCACAGGGGGCGCACGATGGCTACACCTTC. Translating it yields CASSPQGAHDGYTF. Full variable domain (remainder filled in from reference TRBV5-4 and TRBJ1-2): ETGVTQSPTHLIKTRGQQVTLRCSSQSGHNTVSWYQQALGQGPQFIFQYYREEENGRGNFPPRFSGLQFPNYSSELNVNALELDDSALYLCASSPQGAHDGYTFGSGTRLTVV.

The J gene is TRBJ2-7, the V gene TRBV7-2; TRBD1 matches at 10 bases. CDR1 is SGHTA and CDR2 is FQGNSA in the germline V gene. The CDR3 runs to 16 residues. V gave up 3 bases and J gave up 6 bases; unmatched junction bases: 11. The CDR3 region is CASSFGLGQGEGEQYF. CDR3 DNA: TGTGCCAGCAGCTTCGGCTTAGGACAGGGGGAGGGCGAGCAGTACTTC.

This rearrangement joins TRBV7-9 to TRBJ2-3; the match to TRBD1 covers 9 bases. The germline V gene has CDR1 SEHNR and CDR2 FQNEAQ (reference sequence). The CDR3 has 15 residues. V lost 5 bases and J lost 1; bases outside the gene matches: 4. CDR3 coding DNA: TGTGCCAGCAGCCCCGGGACAGGGCGCACAGATACGCAGTATTTT. This translates into CASSPGTGRTDTQYF.

A few counts support this clone. Other DNA sequences in this sample translate to the same CDR3. The DNA of the CDR3 is TGTGCCAGCAGCTTATCCGCCGGGGGGGGCTACACCTTC. Amino acid sequence: CASSLSAGGGYTF. The chain recombines TRBV7-9 with TRBJ1-2, with a weak D call TRBD1 (5 bases). Germline V CDR1 and CDR2: SEHNR, FQNEAQ (reference sequence). CDR3 size: 13 residues. V was trimmed by 2 bases and J by 8 bases, leaving 12 bases between them.

The rearrangement links TRBV2 to TRBJ2-7; a possible D gene is TRBD2 (5 bases). V dropped 2 bases and J dropped 0 bases, with 11 bases sitting between them. The germline V gene has CDR1 SNHLY and CDR2 FYNNEI. This CDR3 region has 15 residues. The DNA of the CDR3 is TGTGCCAGCAGTGAACGGGTGACTACCTCCTACGAGCAGTACTTC. Translating gives CASSERVTTSYEQYF.

The V gene is TRBV15, the J gene TRBJ1-5; D possibly corresponds to TRBD1 (6 bases). This CDR3 has 13 residues. V dropped 5 bases and J dropped 6 bases, with 11 bases sitting between them. Germline V gives CDR1 LNHNV, CDR2 YYDKDF (reference sequence). The CDR3: CATSEGEAQPQHF. CDR3 sequence (DNA): TGTGCCACCAGCGAGGGGGAGGCTCAGCCCCAGCATTTT.